In its sample, the clone carrying this TCR beta chain was seen many times. What it recognizes is unknown. Scientists made TCR beta libraries using quantitative 5'-RACE with molecular barcodes. TCRdb re-analysed the 5' RACE reads in MiXCR, keeping a single row per CDR3 protein. Altogether 36,000 or so distinct CDR3 sequences are present, 6% being singletons, with the ten largest covering 9.5% to 15%. This record comes from a study of CD8 T cells in ankylosing spondylitis. Broader study findings: Relatively rare in peripheral blood, disease-linked clones were also CD8+. Disease-associated clones were reportedly significantly overrepresented in matched ankylosing spondylitis synovial fluid.

This CDR3 is built from 14 residues. With 5 bases clipped from V and 2 bases from J, the junction kept 3 bases outside the gene matches. What was sequenced was blood, either unsorted or a sorted T cell fraction (not recorded which). This receptor was identified in a male donor with ankylosing spondylitis or in good health (not recorded which). The chain joins TRBV12-3 or TRBV12-4 to TRBJ1-2; 9 nucleotides line up with TRBD1. CDR3 DNA: TGTGCCAGCAGTAGACAGGGGGAAAACTATGGCTACACCTTC. Protein product: CASSRQGENYGYTF.